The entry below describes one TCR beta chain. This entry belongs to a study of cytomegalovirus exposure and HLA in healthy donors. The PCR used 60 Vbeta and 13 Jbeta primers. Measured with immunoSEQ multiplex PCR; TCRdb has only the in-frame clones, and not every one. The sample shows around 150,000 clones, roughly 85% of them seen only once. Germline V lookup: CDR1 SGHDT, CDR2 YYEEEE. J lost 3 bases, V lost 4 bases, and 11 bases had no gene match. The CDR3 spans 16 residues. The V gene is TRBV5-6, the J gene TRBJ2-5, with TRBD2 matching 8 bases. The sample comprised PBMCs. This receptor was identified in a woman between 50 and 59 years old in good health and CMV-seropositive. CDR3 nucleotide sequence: TGTGCCAGCAGCCCTCTGGGGCTAGCGGGCGAAGAGACCCAGTACTTC. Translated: CASSPLGLAGEETQYF.